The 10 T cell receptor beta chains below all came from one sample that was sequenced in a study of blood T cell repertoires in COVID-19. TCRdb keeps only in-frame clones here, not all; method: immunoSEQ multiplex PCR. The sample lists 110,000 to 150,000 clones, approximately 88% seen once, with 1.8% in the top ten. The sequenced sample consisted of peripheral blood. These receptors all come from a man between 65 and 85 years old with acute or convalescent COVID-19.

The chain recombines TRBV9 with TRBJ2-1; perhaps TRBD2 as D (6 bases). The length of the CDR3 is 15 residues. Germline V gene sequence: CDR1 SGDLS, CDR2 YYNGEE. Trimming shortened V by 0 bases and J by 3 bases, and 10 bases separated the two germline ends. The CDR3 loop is CASSVDREIYNEQFF. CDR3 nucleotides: TGTGCCAGCAGCGTAGACCGGGAGATCTACAATGAGCAGTTCTTC.

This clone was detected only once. CDR3 amino acids: CASSLAASDQFF. The CDR3, as DNA: TGCGCCAGCAGCCTGGCGGCTAGCGACCAGTTCTTC. This chain uses TRBV5-1 with TRBJ2-1; possible D gene TRBD2, 6 bases. CDR3 length: 12 residues. Trimming left V 4 bases short and J 13 bases short, with 15 bases between. The germline gives CDR1 SGHRS, CDR2 YFSETQ. Full variable domain (outside the CDR3, taken from reference TRBV5-1 and TRBJ2-1): KAGVTQTPRYLIKTRGQQVTLSCSPISGHRSVSWYQQTPGQGLQFLFEYFSETQRNKGNFPGRFSGRQFSNSRSEMNVSTLELGDSALYLCASSLAASDQFFGPGTRLTVL.

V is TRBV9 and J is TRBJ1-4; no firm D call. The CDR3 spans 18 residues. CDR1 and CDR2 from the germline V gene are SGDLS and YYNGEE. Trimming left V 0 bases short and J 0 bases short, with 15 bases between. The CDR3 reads CASSVGRSGRTTNEKLFF. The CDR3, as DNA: TGTGCCAGCAGCGTAGGCCGGTCGGGGAGGACAACTAATGAAAAACTGTTTTTT.

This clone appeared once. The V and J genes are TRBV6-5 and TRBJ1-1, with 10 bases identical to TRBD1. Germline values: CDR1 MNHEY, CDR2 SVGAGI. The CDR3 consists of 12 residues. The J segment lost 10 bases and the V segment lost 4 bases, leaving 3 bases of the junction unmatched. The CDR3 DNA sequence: TGTGCCAGCAGTTCGGGACAGGGGCCAGCTTTCTTT. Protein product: CASSSGQGPAFF.

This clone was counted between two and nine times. Here the CDR3 reads CASSLFVAPGLGNEQFF. DNA of the CDR3: TGTGCCAGCAGCTTATTTGTAGCGCCCGGCCTCGGCAATGAGCAGTTCTTC. The chain carries TRBV5-6 and TRBJ2-1; perhaps TRBD2 as D (5 bases). The CDR3 length is 17 residues. Per the germline V gene, CDR1 is SGHDT and CDR2 is YYEEEE. V was cut by 2 bases and J by 6 bases, with 21 bases left in between.

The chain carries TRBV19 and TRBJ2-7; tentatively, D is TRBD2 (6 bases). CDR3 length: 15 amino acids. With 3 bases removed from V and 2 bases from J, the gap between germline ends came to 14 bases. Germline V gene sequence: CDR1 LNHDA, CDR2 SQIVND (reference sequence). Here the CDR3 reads CASSISRGGTYEQYF. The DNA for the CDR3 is TGTGCCAGTAGTATCAGTCGTGGCGGGACCTACGAGCAGTACTTC.

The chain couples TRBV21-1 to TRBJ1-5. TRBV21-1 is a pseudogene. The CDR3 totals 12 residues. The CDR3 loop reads CASSDGNQPQHF. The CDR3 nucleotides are TGTGCCAGCAGTGACGGGAATCAGCCCCAGCATTTT.

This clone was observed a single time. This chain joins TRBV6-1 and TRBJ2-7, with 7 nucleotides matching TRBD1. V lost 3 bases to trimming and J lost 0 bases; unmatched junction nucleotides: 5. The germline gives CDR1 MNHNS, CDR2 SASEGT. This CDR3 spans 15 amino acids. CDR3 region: CASSEQGGGSYEQYF. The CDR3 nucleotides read TGTGCCAGCAGTGAGCAAGGGGGCGGCTCCTACGAGCAGTACTTC.

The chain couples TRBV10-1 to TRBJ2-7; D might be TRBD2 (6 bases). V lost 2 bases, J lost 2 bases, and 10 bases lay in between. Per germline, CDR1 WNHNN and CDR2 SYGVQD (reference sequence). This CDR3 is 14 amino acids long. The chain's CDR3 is CASSESWTTYEQYF. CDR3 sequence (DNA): TGCGCCAGCAGTGAGAGTTGGACTACCTACGAGCAGTACTTC.

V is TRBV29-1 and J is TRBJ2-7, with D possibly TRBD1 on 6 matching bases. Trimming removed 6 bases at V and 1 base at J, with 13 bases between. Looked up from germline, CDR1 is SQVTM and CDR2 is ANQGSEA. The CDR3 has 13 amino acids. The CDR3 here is CSVLSGTSYEQYF. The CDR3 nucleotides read TGCAGCGTGCTGTCAGGGACATCCTACGAGCAGTACTTC.